The 24 T cell receptor beta chains given below trace back to one sample, sequenced in a study of technical replicates of blood from several donors (dated by TCRdb to about 2017). The library was prepared using the immunoSEQ multiplex PCR assay. TCRdb stores this immuneACCESS table with in-frame sequences only. Part of the clones is absent; in the studies checked, under half of the shortfall reflects unresolved V genes, and no reason is known for the rest. The sample table holds 95,000 or so clones, of which around 95% were seen once. Around 0.35% of the sample is held by the ten biggest clonotypes. Sequenced: T cells isolated from PBMCs. Source of these receptors: a human donor in good health.

The chain links TRBV6-4 to TRBJ2-3; TRBD2 aligns across 8 bases. The CDR3 length is 14 residues. Germline-derived CDR1 and CDR2 are MRHNA and SNTAGT. V lost 6 bases, J lost 5 bases, and 7 bases stayed unmatched. The CDR3 region has the DNA TGTGCCAGCAGCCGAGCGGGAGTTAGAGATACGCAGTATTTT. Translation: CASSRAGVRDTQYF.

The gene calls are TRBV19 and TRBJ2-7, with a tentative D call TRBD1 (5 bases). Germline values: CDR1 LNHDA, CDR2 SQIVND (reference sequence). The CDR3 is 14 amino acids. V lost 4 bases, J lost 2 bases, and 12 bases lay in between. The CDR3: CASSTSTVTYEQYF. The DNA of the CDR3 is TGTGCCAGTAGTACCTCGACAGTCACCTACGAGCAGTACTTC.

J is TRBJ2-7 and V is TRBV10-1; D unresolved. The CDR3 has 12 amino acids. Trimming stripped 8 bases from V and 0 bases from J, with 8 bases between. CDR1 is WNHNN, CDR2 SYGVQD, per germline (reference sequence). The chain's CDR3 is CASGQSSYEQYF. The CDR3 coding sequence is TGCGCCAGCGGCCAAAGCTCCTACGAGCAGTACTTC.

The CDR3 is CSVSRTGGNEQFF. The DNA for the CDR3 is TGCAGCGTCTCCCGGACAGGGGGCAATGAGCAGTTCTTC. The chain combines TRBV29-1 with TRBJ2-1; 10 bases fit TRBD1. This CDR3 has 13 residues. Looked up from germline, CDR1 is SQVTM and CDR2 is ANQGSEA. V was clipped by 6 bases and J by 6 bases; unmatched bases: 5.

This chain links TRBV10-1 with TRBJ2-7; TRBD1 matches at 7 bases. The CDR3 covers 12 residues. Trimming removed 8 bases from V and 3 bases from J; junction bases left unmatched: 4. Germline CDR1 WNHNN, CDR2 SYGVQD (reference sequence). As DNA, the CDR3 is TGCGCCAGCTCGGACAGGATCTACGAGCAGTACTTC. Protein product: CASSDRIYEQYF.

This chain connects TRBV19 to TRBJ2-5; 7 positions match TRBD1. V was clipped by 2 bases and J by 4 bases; unmatched bases: 10. Germline assignment: CDR1 LNHDA and CDR2 SQIVND (reference sequence). The CDR3 spans 16 residues. This chain's CDR3 is CASSITTGRAVETQYF. The DNA for the CDR3 is TGTGCCAGTAGTATAACGACAGGGAGAGCGGTAGAGACCCAGTACTTC.

The genes are TRBV5-4 and TRBJ1-1, with a weak D call TRBD1 (6 bases). The CDR3 covers 14 residues. V was cut by 7 bases and J by 4 bases, with 17 bases left in between. Germline CDR1 SGHNT, CDR2 YYREEE (reference sequence). The CDR3 here is CASGIRQAGTEAFF. DNA of the CDR3: TGTGCCAGCGGAATCCGACAGGCGGGCACTGAAGCTTTCTTT.

The J gene is TRBJ2-5, the V gene TRBV4-1; 7 bases are a match to TRBD2. Unmatched junction bases numbered 0, after V lost 4 bases and J lost 1 base. The CDR3 consists of 13 residues. The V gene's germline CDR1 is MGHRA and CDR2 YSYEKL. This chain's CDR3 is CASSRGGQETQYF. The CDR3 DNA is TGCGCCAGCAGCCGCGGGGGCCAAGAGACCCAGTACTTC.

This chain connects TRBV21-1 to TRBJ2-1; TRBD1 is taken as the D call from the table, unchecked against the DNA. TRBV21-1 is recorded as a pseudogene. The length of the CDR3 is 17 residues. The CDR3 nucleotides read TGTGCCAGAGGGGGCCCGTGCGCAGGGCAAGGGTACAATGAGCAGTTCTTC. It codes for CARGGPCAGQGYNEQFF.

V is TRBV4-3 and J is TRBJ2-5, with 12 bases that match TRBD2. CDR3 length equals 16 residues. Germline-derived CDR1 and CDR2 are LGHNA and YSLEER. V dropped 1 base and J dropped 5; count of bases not matched to a gene: 5. DNA of the CDR3: TGCGCCAGCAGCCAAGGACTAGCGGGAGTTATGGAGACCCAGTACTTC. This gives the protein CASSQGLAGVMETQYF.

This chain joins TRBV27 and TRBJ2-2, with 11 bases aligning to TRBD2. V lost 5 bases, J lost 6 bases, and 8 bases stayed unmatched. The CDR3 runs to 16 residues. Germline CDR1 is MNHEY and CDR2 is SMNVEV (reference sequence). The chain's CDR3 is CASSLLAGEGPGELFF. As DNA, the CDR3 is TGTGCCAGCAGTCTACTAGCGGGAGAAGGACCCGGGGAGCTGTTTTTT.

Only one count was recorded for this clone. The chain has TRBV5-5 and TRBJ1-1; D possibly corresponds to TRBD1 (5 bases). Trimming pared 1 base from V and 0 bases from J, leaving 13 bases between. The CDR3 covers 16 residues. Germline loops: CDR1 SGHKS, CDR2 YYEKEE (reference sequence). Here the CDR3 DNA reads TGTGCCAGCAGCTTGTCTAGGGGAGGTATGAACACTGAAGCTTTCTTT. Translation gives CASSLSRGGMNTEAFF.

The genes are TRBV2 and TRBJ2-2; 9 bases agree with TRBD1. The CDR3 spans 14 residues. CDR1 SNHLY and CDR2 FYNNEI come from the germline V gene. J lost 11 bases, V lost 5 bases, and 9 bases had no gene match. The CDR3 region is CASSIGQGSVELFF. CDR3 nucleotides: TGTGCCAGCAGTATCGGACAGGGGAGTGTAGAGCTGTTTTTT.

In regard to this clone: The sample carries other DNA sequences with the same CDR3. The rearrangement joins TRBV7-3 to TRBJ2-3; perhaps TRBD2 as D (5 bases). Germline values: CDR1 SGHTA, CDR2 FQGTGA. CDR3 length: 14 amino acids. Trimming took 2 bases from V and 0 from J, leaving 6 bases between them. CDR3 nucleotide sequence: TGTGCCAGCAGCTTATCGGGGAGCACAGATACGCAGTATTTT. This sequence encodes CASSLSGSTDTQYF.

This clone appeared a single time. The gene calls are TRBV18 and TRBJ1-1; D is unclear. This CDR3 has 12 residues. CDR1 is KGHSH and CDR2 is LQKENI in the germline V gene. Trimming took 2 bases from V and 9 from J, leaving 10 bases between them. The CDR3 sequence: CASSPGRGKAFF. The CDR3 DNA reads TGTGCCAGCTCACCAGGGCGGGGTAAAGCTTTCTTT.

This chain joins TRBV15 and TRBJ2-1, with TRBD2 matching over 9 bases. The germline V gene encodes CDR1 LNHNV and CDR2 YYDKDF (reference sequence). The length of the CDR3 is 16 residues. The V and J ends lost 2 bases and 8 bases, in that order; junction bases with no gene match: 10. The CDR3 loop is CATSRYDSGTSHEQFF. The CDR3 region has the DNA TGTGCCACCAGCAGATACGACTCAGGGACTAGCCATGAGCAGTTCTTC.

The chain uses TRBV4-1 and TRBJ1-1, with 7 bases aligning to TRBD1. Germline V gene sequence: CDR1 MGHRA, CDR2 YSYEKL. V was pared by 4 bases and J by 3 bases, with 5 bases of the junction left unmatched. The CDR3 runs 14 residues. Here the CDR3 DNA reads TGCGCCAGCAGCCGGGGACAGTTTTACACTGAAGCTTTCTTT. Translating it yields CASSRGQFYTEAFF.

The rearrangement uses TRBV5-1 and TRBJ1-1; TRBD1 agrees at 10 bases. The CDR3 is 15 amino acids. Germline V gives CDR1 SGHRS, CDR2 YFSETQ. With V trimmed by 0 bases and J by 4 bases, 3 bases remained unmatched. CDR3 sequence reads: CASSLGTGGITEAFF. DNA for the CDR3: TGCGCCAGCAGCTTGGGGACAGGGGGTATCACTGAAGCTTTCTTT.

The rearrangement links TRBV27 to TRBJ1-5; D not certain. The V end was cut by 5 bases, the J end by 9 bases, with 14 bases between. Germline CDR1 MNHEY, CDR2 SMNVEV (reference sequence). This CDR3 is 13 amino acids long. DNA of the CDR3: TGTGCCAGCAGTCTGGGAGGGATCGGGCCCCAGCATTTT. Protein product: CASSLGGIGPQHF.

The chain recombines TRBV27 with TRBJ1-2; no clear D gene. The CDR3 consists of 15 residues. Germline V CDR1 and CDR2: MNHEY, SMNVEV (reference sequence). Trimming stripped 4 bases from V and 0 bases from J, with 12 bases between. The CDR3 DNA reads as TGTGCCAGCAGTTCCTCGCACCCAGCTAACTATGGCTACACCTTC. Translated: CASSSSHPANYGYTF.

The chain joins TRBV7-9 to TRBJ2-1; TRBD2 might be the D (5 bases). This CDR3 spans 15 amino acids. Germline V gives CDR1 SEHNR, CDR2 FQNEAQ (reference sequence). V was cut by 3 bases and J by 6 bases, with 15 bases left in between. The CDR3 DNA reads as TGTGCCAGCAGCTTTGCGAGCGGCCCCCTCAATGAGCAGTTCTTC. Translated: CASSFASGPLNEQFF.

V is TRBV6-5 and J is TRBJ2-3, with TRBD1 as a possible D gene (5 bases). This CDR3 has 13 amino acids. In germline, CDR1 is MNHEY, CDR2 SVGAGI. V was trimmed by 6 bases and J by 3 bases, leaving 10 bases between them. The CDR3, as DNA: TGTGCCAGCAGCCGCGACAGAACAGATACGCAGTATTTT. It translates to CASSRDRTDTQYF.

The rearrangement joins TRBV7-9 to TRBJ1-2, with D possibly TRBD1 on 6 matching bases. CDR1 is SEHNR and CDR2 is FQNEAQ in the germline V gene (reference sequence). The germline V and J ends were trimmed by 2 bases and 0 bases, with 13 bases remaining between them. The CDR3 covers 16 residues. This CDR3 is CASSLWQGSTNYGYTF. CDR3 in DNA: TGTGCCAGCAGCTTATGGCAGGGGTCCACTAACTATGGCTACACCTTC.

The genes are TRBV5-8 and TRBJ1-5, with D unresolved. Trimming took 0 bases from V and 3 from J, leaving 13 bases between them. The germline V gene has CDR1 SGHTS and CDR2 YDEGEE. The CDR3 has 16 residues. The CDR3 DNA reads as TGTGCCAGCAGCTTGGAAGGGAGGGTAGACAATCAGCCCCAGCATTTT. Translation gives CASSLEGRVDNQPQHF.